A selection of T cell receptor beta chains follows, all from one sample in a study of monozygotic twins with inflammatory bowel disease. TCRdb reworked the 5' RACE reads into one entry per CDR3 protein, no DNA. This listing includes approximately 330,000 distinct CDR3 sequences. The sequenced sample consisted of blood. The origin of the receptors is a human donor with ulcerative colitis or Crohn's disease, or a healthy co-twin of an affected twin (not recorded which). CDR3s include the opening cysteine and the closing phenylalanine or tryptophan. Each record gives: V gene, J gene, CDR3 protein.

TRBV15,TRBJ2-7,CATSRVGLAGVYEQYF
TRBV6-1,TRBJ2-6,CASSESGGAGANVLTF
TRBV19,TRBJ2-2,CASSIESGELFF
TRBV4-1,TRBJ2-2,CASSQVRLTGARARITGELFF
TRBV5-1,TRBJ1-1,CASSLGAEGNTEAFF
TRBV20-1,TRBJ1-2,CSARPTGVALLNGYTF
TRBV6-5,TRBJ1-2,CASSTPGTGSGYTF
TRBV18,TRBJ2-7,CASSPHTGYEQYF
TRBV5-5,TRBJ1-6,CASSSPDISPLHF
TRBV10-3,TRBJ1-5,CAISETAGLQPQHF
TRBV6-5,TRBJ2-3,CASSYAGLAGGPVTDTQYF
TRBV6-2/TRBV6-3,TRBJ1-5,CASSYWNYRDNQPQHF
TRBV12-3/TRBV12-4,TRBJ2-3,CASRLDSSTDTQYF
TRBV20-1,TRBJ2-7,CSARFVRKGPYEQYF
TRBV5-4,TRBJ2-5,CASSLFSRGETQYF
TRBV11-2,TRBJ2-5,CASSTRPFREKGF
TRBV5-6,TRBJ2-1,CASSLGPQGASYNEQFF
TRBV20-1,TRBJ2-1,CSASGGRYNEQFF
TRBV7-9,TRBJ2-7,CASSLVGYEQYF
TRBV29-1,TRBJ1-2,CSVPRQTRGYGYTF
TRBV10-3,TRBJ2-7,CAISEDGTGGTYEQYF
TRBV7-9,TRBJ2-3,CASSSTSGDYTDTQYF
TRBV5-1,TRBJ2-5,CASSSWSRETQYF
TRBV5-1,TRBJ2-7,CASSSRGTRAYEQYF
TRBV12-3/TRBV12-4,TRBJ2-6,CASSPSQGYSGANVLTF
TRBV20-1,TRBJ2-3,CSAGAGEQDTQYF
TRBV5-6,TRBJ2-2,CASSLVGSEPTGELFF
TRBV7-2,TRBJ1-1,CASSLGRMNTEAFF
TRBV12-3/TRBV12-4,TRBJ1-1,CASSSGAQKSNTEAFF
TRBV5-1,TRBJ2-5,CASSSPEGTTIETQYF
TRBV12-3/TRBV12-4,TRBJ1-2,CASSRQGGYTF
TRBV5-1,TRBJ2-1,CASSLGTSGTRMQFF
TRBV5-1,TRBJ1-1,CASSLGGQVEAFF
TRBV5-1,TRBJ2-3,CASSGGTSGAGTQYF
TRBV21-1,TRBJ2-2,CASSPRDGTGELFF
TRBV7-6,TRBJ2-2,CASSSRTSGIAGELFF
TRBV5-1,TRBJ2-3,CASRPYATDTQYF
TRBV29-1,TRBJ1-5,CSALDGNQPQHF
TRBV7-2,TRBJ2-7,CASSLNGGGSYEQYF
TRBV28,TRBJ2-1,CVCGGTFYNEQFF
TRBV6-1,TRBJ1-2,CASSPTGNGYTF
TRBV9,TRBJ1-3,CASSSQRTGRGGNTIYF
TRBV4-1,TRBJ1-4,CASSQDPRQGSEKLFF
TRBV5-1,TRBJ2-7,CASSIGGGTYEQYF
TRBV5-1,TRBJ2-1,CASSLYGIPGNEQFF
TRBV5-1,TRBJ2-7,CASSTETGSSYEQYF
TRBV20-1,TRBJ2-1,CSASVGSHNEQFF
TRBV19,TRBJ2-2,CASTIRTGGELFF
TRBV4-3,TRBJ1-5,CASSRDRAQPQHF
TRBV20-1,TRBJ2-1,CSARKRRLAGYNEQFF
TRBV5-1,TRBJ1-5,CASSLDGFFDQPQHF
TRBV5-4,TRBJ2-7,CASSVRESNNYEQYF
TRBV3-1,TRBJ2-7,CASSQEDRGRLNEQYF
TRBV12-3/TRBV12-4,TRBJ2-7,CASNYGGGQEQYF
TRBV5-4,TRBJ2-3,CASSFGSDTQYF